The rows below give T cell receptor beta chains drawn from one sample of a study of blood T cell repertoires in COVID-19. The protocol was immunoSEQ multiplex PCR, while the TCRdb copy is restricted to in-frame clones and leaves out a portion. The top ten clones hold about 7% of a sample with 250,000 or so clones, around 84% of them seen once. Sequencing used PBMCs or T cells enriched from blood (not recorded which). The receptors come from a woman between 45 and 65 years old who had been exposed to COVID-19. Each CDR3 is given with its conserved first and last residue. A D gene is named only where the DNA matches it firmly. Only some rows state a clone size, as once, few, many or a class for expanded clones.

TRBV9	-	-	TRBJ2-1	CASSAIVDEQFF	TGTGCCAGCAGCGCGATAGTTGATGAGCAGTTCTTC
TRBV11-2	-	-	TRBJ1-2	CASSLPSGPSRGYTF	TGTGCCAGCAGCCTTCCTTCGGGTCCAAGCAGAGGCTACACCTTC
TRBV12-5	once	-	TRBJ1-2	CASGLPGGYGYTF	TGTGCTAGTGGTTTGCCGGGGGGGTATGGCTACACCTTC
TRBV5-4	-	TRBD1	TRBJ1-2	CASSLRDSYGYTF	TGTGCCAGCAGCCTAAGGGACAGCTATGGCTACACCTTC
TRBV5-1	-	-	TRBJ2-2	CASSPRTFANTGELFF	TGCGCCAGCAGCCCCAGGACATTCGCGAACACCGGGGAGCTGTTTTTT
TRBV27	-	TRBD2	TRBJ2-2	CASSFQGRGGAVGELFF	TGTGCCAGCAGCTTCCAGGGTCGCGGGGGGGCCGTCGGGGAGCTGTTTTTT
TRBV5-1	-	TRBD1	TRBJ2-2	CASSLNRGIGELFF	TGCGCCAGCAGCTTGAACAGGGGAATCGGGGAGCTGTTTTTT
TRBV5-1	once	TRBD1	TRBJ1-4	CASRSGTGNEKLFF	TGCGCCAGCAGGTCCGGGACAGGAAATGAAAAACTGTTTTTT
TRBV5-6	-	-	TRBJ1-1	CASSLGARQTEAFF	TGTGCCAGCAGTCTGGGGGCTCGACAGACTGAAGCTTTCTTT
TRBV19	-	TRBD1	TRBJ1-6	CASSIKGAASSYNSPLHF	TGTGCCAGTAGTATAAAGGGGGCGGCGAGCTCCTATAATTCACCCCTCCACTTT
TRBV19	-	TRBD1	TRBJ2-7	CASSKETGAYEQYF	TGTGCCAGTAGTAAGGAGACAGGGGCCTACGAGCAGTACTTC
TRBV20-1	-	TRBD2	TRBJ2-7	CSASISGGGYEQYF	TGCAGTGCTAGTATAAGCGGGGGTGGCTACGAGCAGTACTTC
TRBV11-2	once	-	TRBJ1-2	CASSPSHSANYGYTF	TGTGCCAGCAGCCCGTCCCATAGTGCTAACTATGGCTACACCTTC
TRBV28	-	-	TRBJ2-6	CASSLGGSGANVLTF	TGTGCCAGCAGCCTCGGGGGCTCTGGGGCCAACGTCCTGACTTTC
TRBV15	-	TRBD2	TRBJ2-2	CATSRDRGMAGGLGTGELFF	TGTGCCACCAGCAGAGATCGGGGCATGGCGGGGGGGCTCGGCACCGGGGAGCTGTTTTTT
TRBV5-6	-	-	TRBJ1-3	CASSLRRGRVLNTIYF	TGTGCCAGCAGCTTGCGTCGCGGCAGGGTGTTGAACACCATATATTTT
TRBV18	-	-	TRBJ1-2	CASSPPEGLIYGYTF	TGTGCCAGCTCACCACCGGAGGGTTTGATCTATGGCTACACCTTC
TRBV13	-	TRBD2	TRBJ2-3	CASSLRLAGTSTDTQYF	TGTGCCAGCAGCTTACGGCTAGCGGGAACTAGCACAGATACGCAGTATTTT
TRBV19	-	TRBD1	TRBJ1-5	CASSPGQGYYQPQHF	TGTGCCAGTAGTCCGGGACAGGGGTATTATCAGCCCCAGCATTTT
TRBV5-1	few	TRBD1	TRBJ2-7	CASSLGQGAYEQYF	TGCGCCAGCAGCTTGGGACAGGGTGCCTACGAGCAGTACTTC
TRBV28	-	-	TRBJ1-5	CASSNAGVSNQPQHF	TGTGCCAGCAGTAACGCAGGGGTTAGCAATCAGCCCCAGCATTTT
TRBV9	-	-	TRBJ2-3	CASSVRQAADTQYF	TGTGCCAGCAGCGTTCGACAGGCGGCAGATACGCAGTATTTT
TRBV25-1	-	-	TRBJ2-7	CASNGGTYEQYF	TGTGCCAGCAATGGAGGAACCTACGAGCAGTACTTC
TRBV19	-	-	TRBJ2-7	CASSSQDSFSPYEQYF	TGTGCCAGTAGTTCTCAGGACAGCTTCAGTCCCTACGAGCAGTACTTC
TRBV5-4	-	-	TRBJ2-5	CASSLGPTSSETQYF	TGTGCCAGCAGCTTGGGGCCCACTAGTTCCGAGACCCAGTACTTC
TRBV6-8	few	-	TRBJ2-5	CASSPETGQETQYF	TGTGCCAGCAGTCCCGAGACAGGACAAGAGACCCAGTACTTC
TRBV3-1/TRBV3-2	-	TRBD2	TRBJ2-3	CASSYRLAGGITSTDTQYF	TGTGCCAGCAGTTACCGACTAGCGGGGGGAATTACTAGCACAGATACGCAGTATTTT
TRBV10-3	-	-	TRBJ1-1	CAISGANTEAFF	TGTGCCATCAGTGGCGCGAACACTGAAGCTTTCTTT
TRBV7-2	-	-	TRBJ2-1	CASSWTEFNEQFF	TGTGCCAGCAGCTGGACAGAATTCAATGAGCAGTTCTTC
TRBV12-1	-	-	TRBJ1-1	CASSFRAGTVVTEAFF	TGTGCCAGCAGCTTTAGAGCAGGCACAGTCGTCACTGAAGCTTTCTTT
TRBV6-2/TRBV6-3	-	-	TRBJ2-2	CASSSPGGTSGELFF	TGTGCCAGCAGTTCCCCTGGGGGGACGAGCGGGGAGCTGTTTTTT
TRBV10-3	-	-	TRBJ2-5	CAISENVGATQYF	TGTGCCATCAGTGAGAATGTGGGGGCGACCCAGTACTTC
TRBV9	few	TRBD1	TRBJ1-2	CASSVGQGDYGYTF	TGTGCCAGCAGCGTAGGGCAGGGGGACTATGGCTACACCTTC
TRBV19	-	-	TRBJ1-4	CASSMSLGPTSTNEKLFF	TGTGCCAGTAGTATGTCCTTGGGGCCCACTTCAACTAATGAAAAACTGTTTTTT
TRBV6-4	-	-	TRBJ1-2	CAIGRRSYGYTF	TGTGCCATCGGGAGGAGATCCTATGGCTACACCTTC
TRBV11-2	-	TRBD1	TRBJ1-4	CASSGGQRPEKLFF	TGTGCCAGCAGCGGGGGACAGCGCCCTGAAAAACTGTTTTTT
TRBV10-3	-	-	TRBJ1-6	CAISEARDNSPLHF	TGTGCCATCAGTGAAGCACGCGATAATTCACCCCTCCACTTT
TRBV6-2/TRBV6-3	-	-	TRBJ2-1	CASSPRHGGLNEQFF	TGTGCCAGCAGTCCACGGCATGGGGGCCTGAATGAGCAGTTCTTC
TRBV9	-	TRBD1	TRBJ1-2	CASSVDPFRGQGPANYGYTF	TGTGCCAGCAGCGTAGACCCCTTCAGGGGGCAGGGGCCAGCTAACTATGGCTACACCTTC
TRBV5-8	-	-	TRBJ1-1	CASSLWGHMNTEAFF	TGTGCCAGCAGCTTGTGGGGCCACATGAACACTGAAGCTTTCTTT
TRBV29-1	-	-	TRBJ2-4	CSVSAPRGKNIQYF	TGCAGCGTTAGTGCCCCCCGGGGCAAAAACATTCAGTACTTC
TRBV7-9	few	TRBD1	TRBJ1-6	CASSLGQGEDSPLHF	TGTGCCAGCAGCTTAGGACAGGGAGAGGATTCACCCCTCCACTTT
TRBV28	-	-	TRBJ2-3	CASSPPDRSTDTQYF	TGTGCCAGCAGTCCCCCAGACAGGAGCACAGATACGCAGTATTTT
TRBV10-2	once	-	TRBJ2-2	CASSRQTGELFF	TGCGCCAGCAGTCGACAGACCGGGGAGCTGTTTTTT
TRBV30	-	TRBD2	TRBJ2-2	CAWSYLAGLNTGELFF	TGTGCCTGGAGTTATTTAGCGGGGCTGAACACCGGGGAGCTGTTTTTT
TRBV3-1/TRBV3-2	-	-	TRBJ1-5	CASSQARGRQPQHF	TGTGCCAGCAGCCAAGCCCGCGGCCGTCAGCCCCAGCATTTT
TRBV6-5	-	-	TRBJ1-1	CASSYLTGNTEAFF	TGTGCCAGCAGTTACTTAACAGGGAACACTGAAGCTTTCTTT
TRBV4-2	-	TRBD1	TRBJ1-4	CASSPSQTGTNEKLFF	TGTGCCAGCAGCCCCTCTCAGACAGGGACTAATGAAAAACTGTTTTTT
TRBV12-3/TRBV12-4	-	-	TRBJ1-1	CASSLAGDTEAFF	TGTGCCAGCAGTTTAGCGGGAGACACTGAAGCTTTCTTT
TRBV18	-	TRBD1	TRBJ2-2	CASSHGTGPPNTGELFF	TGTGCCAGCTCGCATGGGACAGGCCCTCCGAACACCGGGGAGCTGTTTTTT
TRBV9	few	TRBD1	TRBJ1-1	CASGPTGGTEAFF	TGTGCCAGCGGACCCACAGGGGGCACTGAAGCTTTCTTT
TRBV14	-	TRBD1	TRBJ2-3	CASSQLGTGGYTQYF	TGTGCCAGCAGCCAACTCGGGACAGGGGGGTATACGCAGTATTTT
TRBV15	-	-	TRBJ2-7	CATSSQISRTALHEQYF	TGTGCCACCAGCAGCCAAATATCGAGGACAGCTCTCCACGAGCAGTACTTC
TRBV7-8	-	-	TRBJ2-7	CASSRETGSYEQYF	TGTGCCAGCAGCAGAGAGACAGGTTCCTACGAGCAGTACTTC
TRBV19	-	-	TRBJ1-1	CASSIRAEAFF	TGTGCCAGTAGTATCAGGGCTGAAGCTTTCTTT
TRBV6-5	-	TRBD1	TRBJ1-2	CATGDRALYGYTF	TGTGCCACCGGGGACAGAGCTCTCTATGGCTACACCTTC